This entry lists 3 T cell receptor beta chains sequenced from one sample in a study of early T cells in non-severe SARS-CoV-2 infection. TCRdb reanalysed the 5' RACE reads using MiXCR and keeps one entry per CDR3 protein. The sample includes 65,000 to 95,000 distinct CDR3 sequences, approximately 5% of them seen just once. Sequenced here: whole blood, sampled at baseline. The source is an adult who was a healthcare worker with PCR-confirmed SARS-CoV-2 infection or an uninfected control (not recorded which).

The chain links TRBV5-5 to TRBJ1-2; a possible D gene is TRBD1 (5 bases). The germline CDR1 and CDR2 sequences are SGHKS and YYEKEE (reference sequence). The CDR3 is made up of 13 amino acids. Trimming stripped 2 bases from V and 7 bases from J, with 12 bases between. The CDR3 coding sequence is TGTGCCAGCAGCTTTCGAGGGGCATTTGGCTACACCTTC. It translates to CASSFRGAFGYTF.

V usage is TRBV7-9 and J usage is TRBJ2-5; D is unclear. Trimming shortened V by 4 bases and J by 0 bases, and 15 bases separated the two germline ends. This CDR3 is 16 amino acids long. The germline CDR1 and CDR2 sequences are SEHNR and FQNEAQ (reference sequence). The DNA of the CDR3 is TGTGCCAGCAGCTCCCTAAGTTCATCGTACCAAGAGACCCAGTACTTC. This encodes CASSSLSSSYQETQYF.

The chain carries TRBV9 and TRBJ2-7, with 13 bases that match TRBD2. Per germline, CDR1 SGDLS and CDR2 YYNGEE. This CDR3 comprises 14 residues. V lost 3 bases, J lost 5 bases, and 2 bases stayed unmatched. The DNA of the CDR3 is TGTGCCAGCAGCGACGGACTAGCGGGAGACGAGCAGTACTTC. It specifies CASSDGLAGDEQYF.